A single sample gave rise to the 31 T cell receptor beta chains below, sequenced in a study of T cells after posttransplantation cyclophosphamide. Clones were sequenced by immunoSEQ multiplex PCR, and TCRdb holds only the in-frame ones, with some missing. The sample holds 20,000 to 25,000 clones, 73% seen once. Sequencing used memory CD4+ T cells sorted from PBMCs. The receptor set was obtained from a woman aged 55-75 years in good health, CMV-negative, and a related stem cell transplant donor.

This chain connects TRBV11-2 to TRBJ1-2; 8 bases fit TRBD1. The junction had 5 bases not matched to a gene; V was cut back by 3 bases and J by 5 bases. The germline gives CDR1 SGHAT, CDR2 FQNNGV. The CDR3 sequence is 14 residues long. This CDR3 reads CASSFSGGRYGYTF. Written as DNA, the CDR3 is TGTGCCAGCAGCTTCTCAGGGGGCAGGTATGGCTACACCTTC. The full variable domain, rest sourced from reference TRBV11-2 and TRBJ1-2, is EAGVAQSPRYKIIEKRQSVAFWCNPISGHATLYWYQQILGQGPKLLIQFQNNGVVDDSQLPKDRFSAERLKGVDSTLKIQPAKLEDSAVYLCASSFSGGRYGYTFGSGTRLTVV.

This rearrangement joins TRBV28 to TRBJ1-2; D is perhaps TRBD1 (5 bases). The V gene's germline CDR1 is MDHEN and CDR2 SYDVKM. The CDR3 extends over 13 amino acids. Trimming cost V 2 bases and J 4 bases, with 8 bases left between them. The CDR3 is CASSLLTGYGYTF. The CDR3 DNA reads TGTGCCAGCAGTTTACTCACAGGCTATGGCTACACCTTC.

This clone has a handful of counts. This rearrangement joins TRBV28 to TRBJ1-4, with a weak D call TRBD1 (6 bases). Trimming removed 3 bases at V and 4 bases at J, with 15 bases between. This CDR3 comprises 16 residues. Germline loops: CDR1 MDHEN, CDR2 SYDVKM. The CDR3 DNA reads as TGTGCCAGCAGTTTCTCGAGGGGGTCCTATAATGAAAAACTGTTTTTT. This encodes CASSFSRGSYNEKLFF.

This clone was seen once. The J gene is TRBJ2-1, the V gene TRBV6-5; the match to TRBD2 covers 9 bases. The V gene's germline CDR1 is MNHEY and CDR2 SVGAGI. This CDR3 is built from 14 residues. Germline trimming cut 8 bases from V and 3 bases from J; bases unmatched to any gene: 5. The chain's CDR3 is CASFSGSVYNEQFF. The CDR3 nucleotides are TGTGCCAGCTTTAGCGGGAGTGTCTACAATGAGCAGTTCTTC.

This rearrangement joins TRBV27 to TRBJ2-7, with 11 bases matching TRBD1. The junction had 6 bases not matched to a gene; V was cut back by 6 bases and J by 11 bases. Germline CDR1 and CDR2: MNHEY and SMNVEV (reference sequence). CDR3 size: 12 residues. CDR3 amino acids: CASSLGQGAKYF. The CDR3 coding sequence is TGTGCCAGCAGCCTCGGACAGGGGGCGAAGTACTTC.

The CDR3 region has the DNA TGCGCCAGCAGCCAAGATCTTGGCGGGGGGGGAGAGACCCAGTACTTC. As protein: CASSQDLGGGGETQYF. The rearrangement joins TRBV4-1 to TRBJ2-5, with 9 bases identical to TRBD2. The germline gives CDR1 MGHRA, CDR2 YSYEKL. V gave up 0 bases and J gave up 4 bases; unmatched junction bases: 6. The CDR3 covers 16 residues.

Remarks on this clone: A read error may produce the germline difference seen at one junction end. The rearrangement joins TRBV18 to TRBJ2-1; tentative D call: TRBD2 (6 bases). The length of the CDR3 is 15 residues. Germline values: CDR1 KGHSH, CDR2 LQKENI. CDR3 sequence: CASSPQREVYNEQFF. CDR3 DNA sequence: TGTGCCAGCTCCCCACAGAGGGAGGTTTACAATGAGCAGTTCTTC.

This clone was detected only once. V usage is TRBV18 and J usage is TRBJ1-1; the D gene is possibly TRBD1 (5 bases). This CDR3 has 13 residues. Trimming shortened V by 4 bases and J by 1 base, and 7 bases separated the two germline ends. The germline CDR1 and CDR2 sequences are KGHSH and LQKENI. The CDR3: CASSQGENTEAFF. The CDR3 region has the DNA TGTGCCAGCTCACAAGGGGAGAACACTGAAGCTTTCTTT.

CDR3: CASSLVRDIPREQYF. The DNA for the CDR3 is TGTGCCAGCAGCTTAGTTCGGGACATTCCTAGGGAGCAGTACTTC. The chain joins TRBV7-9 to TRBJ2-7; maybe TRBD1 (6 bases). Germline V CDR1 and CDR2: SEHNR, FQNEAQ (reference sequence). V was cut by 1 base and J by 7 bases, with 17 bases left in between. The CDR3 is 15 residues long.

By share, this clone counts as medium-sized. This chain uses TRBV19 with TRBJ1-2; D not certain. Trimming pared 4 bases from V and 5 bases from J, leaving 14 bases between. The CDR3 has 14 residues. Germline V gene lookup returns CDR1 LNHDA and CDR2 SQIVND (reference sequence). The CDR3 here is CASSSITGGYGYTF. Here the CDR3 DNA reads TGTGCCAGTAGTAGCATCACCGGAGGGTATGGCTACACCTTC.

This clone was counted between two and nine times. This chain uses TRBV7-8 with TRBJ2-7; 8 positions agree with TRBD1. The CDR3 totals 15 residues. CDR1 and CDR2 from the germline V gene are SGHVS and FQNEAQ. V lost 8 bases to trimming and J lost 4 bases; unmatched junction nucleotides: 13. The CDR3 loop reads CASAWGGTGKYEQYF. CDR3 DNA: TGTGCCAGCGCTTGGGGCGGGACAGGTAAATACGAGCAGTACTTC.

This rearrangement joins TRBV6-5 to TRBJ1-5; D is possibly TRBD1 (6 bases). The V gene lost 2 bases and the J gene lost 5 bases, with 13 bases spanning the gap. The CDR3 extends over 15 amino acids. Germline lookup yields CDR1 MNHEY and CDR2 SVGAGI. In nucleotides, the CDR3 is TGTGCCAGCAGTTACAAATGGGGGGGCCATCAGCCCCAGCATTTT. Translated, it gives CASSYKWGGHQPQHF.

The chain carries TRBV30 and TRBJ1-5; D is unresolved. Trimming stripped 0 bases from V and 4 bases from J, with 13 bases between. CDR3 length: 15 residues. Germline V lookup: CDR1 GTSNPN, CDR2 SVGIG (reference sequence). For the CDR3, the DNA is TGTGCCTGGAGTGTACCGGGAATAGGGAATCAGCCCCAGCATTTT. Amino acids: CAWSVPGIGNQPQHF.

This clone has only one observation. V gene TRBV15 combines with J gene TRBJ2-6, with D possibly being TRBD1 (5 bases). Trimming removed 0 bases at V and 2 bases at J, with 11 bases between. CDR1 LNHNV and CDR2 YYDKDF come from the germline V gene (reference sequence). The CDR3 is made up of 17 amino acids. CDR3 loop: CATSRDIWGAGANVLTF. In nucleotides, the CDR3 is TGTGCCACCAGCAGAGATATATGGGGCGCTGGGGCCAACGTCCTGACTTTC.

Worth noting for this clone: In the same sample, other DNA sequences code for this CDR3. The chain recombines TRBV5-8 with TRBJ1-2, with D possibly being TRBD1 (5 bases). Deletions cut 1 base from V and 4 bases from J, with 8 bases between. CDR3 length equals 13 residues. Germline CDR1 reads SGHTS; CDR2 reads YDEGEE. In nucleotides, the CDR3 is TGTGCCAGCAGCTTGTCAGGGTTCTATGGCTACACCTTC. This gives the protein CASSLSGFYGYTF. Combining the CDR3 with reference TRBV5-8 and TRBJ1-2 gives the whole variable domain EAGVTQSPTHLIKTRGQQATLRCSPISGHTSVYWYQQALGLGLQFLLWYDEGEERNRGNFPPRFSGRQFPNYSSELNVNALELEDSALYLCASSLSGFYGYTFGSGTRLTVV.

V and J are TRBV5-1 and TRBJ2-2; TRBD1 aligns across 9 bases. This CDR3 region has 13 residues. Germline V gene lookup returns CDR1 SGHRS and CDR2 YFSETQ. Losses at the gene ends were 7 bases for V and 4 bases for J; bases not matched to a gene: 2. This CDR3 reads CASGTGSTGELFF. For the CDR3, the DNA is TGCGCCAGCGGGACAGGGAGCACCGGGGAGCTGTTTTTT.

The chain links TRBV7-2 to TRBJ1-5; D is uncertain. The V gene lost 4 bases and the J gene lost 2 bases, with 9 bases spanning the gap. Germline V gene data show CDR1 as SGHTA and CDR2 as FQGNSA. This CDR3 has 14 amino acids. In DNA form, the CDR3 reads TGTGCCAGCAGCTCCGGTGGAGGCAATCAGCCCCAGCATTTT. Its protein product is CASSSGGGNQPQHF.

This clone was observed a few times. This chain joins TRBV29-1 and TRBJ1-6; 8 bases are a match to TRBD1. Per germline, CDR1 SQVTM and CDR2 ANQGSEA. This CDR3 region has 14 residues. With V trimmed by 6 bases and J by 7 bases, 8 bases remained unmatched. CDR3 amino acids: CSVQTQGENSPLHF. The CDR3 coding sequence is TGCAGCGTACAGACACAGGGGGAGAATTCACCCCTCCACTTT.

V is TRBV5-1 and J is TRBJ1-1; 9 nucleotides agree with TRBD1. J was trimmed by 7 bases and V by 4 bases; bases with no gene match: 5. The CDR3 covers 13 residues. Per the germline V gene, CDR1 is SGHRS and CDR2 is YFSETQ. The CDR3 nucleotides read TGCGCCAGCAGCCCGGGACAGGGAATTGAAGCTTTCTTT. Encoded protein: CASSPGQGIEAFF. Based on the CDR3 plus reference TRBV5-1 and TRBJ1-1, the full variable domain is KAGVTQTPRYLIKTRGQQVTLSCSPISGHRSVSWYQQTPGQGLQFLFEYFSETQRNKGNFPGRFSGRQFSNSRSEMNVSTLELGDSALYLCASSPGQGIEAFFGQGTRLTVV.

This clone was counted only a few times. This chain connects TRBV10-3 to TRBJ1-1; 7 bases agree with TRBD1. Germline CDR1 reads ENHRY; CDR2 reads SYGVKD. Trimming removed 10 bases from V and 3 bases from J; junction bases left unmatched: 5. CDR3 length: 12 amino acids. CDR3: CATDDRDTEAFF. Here the CDR3 DNA reads TGTGCCACCGATGACAGGGACACTGAAGCTTTCTTT.

The DNA of the CDR3 is TGTGCCAGCTCACCGGGGCAGTGGGAGACCCAGTACTTC. It is translated as CASSPGQWETQYF. This chain connects TRBV18 to TRBJ2-5, with a weak D call TRBD1 (5 bases). The CDR3 consists of 13 residues. Germline CDR1 KGHSH, CDR2 LQKENI. The germline V and J ends were trimmed by 3 bases and 5 bases, with 10 bases remaining between them. The full variable domain, in which reference TRBV18 and TRBJ2-5 provide the parts outside the CDR3, is NAGVMQNPRHLVRRRGQEARLRCSPMKGHSHVYWYRQLPEEGLKFMVYLQKENIIDESGMPKERFSAEFPKEGPSILRIQQVVRGDSAAYFCASSPGQWETQYFGPGTRLLVL.

Of note for this clone: Sequence at one end of the junction differs from germline and may be a read error. The V and J genes are TRBV5-1 and TRBJ2-2, with TRBD1 as a possible D gene (5 bases). Looked up from germline, CDR1 is SGHRS and CDR2 is YFSETQ. CDR3 size: 16 residues. CDR3 bases: TGCGCCAGCAGCCGGCATGACAGCGCGAACATCGGGGAGCTGTTTTTT. This gives the protein CASSRHDSANIGELFF.

The chain carries TRBV14 and TRBJ2-3; 7 nucleotides agree with TRBD2. With 4 bases clipped from V and 1 base from J, the junction kept 8 bases outside the gene matches. CDR3 length: 16 amino acids. CDR1 and CDR2 (germline): SGHDN, FVKESK. The CDR3 protein is CASSLRPGGGTDTQYF. The CDR3 DNA reads as TGTGCCAGCAGCCTACGACCGGGGGGTGGCACAGATACGCAGTATTTT.

The V and J genes are TRBV5-1 and TRBJ1-1, with D tentatively TRBD1 (6 bases). Germline V gene data show CDR1 as SGHRS and CDR2 as YFSETQ. With 4 bases removed from V and 3 bases from J, the gap between germline ends came to 13 bases. CDR3 size: 14 residues. This chain's CDR3 is CASSPFRQDTEAFF. CDR3 DNA sequence: TGCGCCAGCAGCCCCTTTAGACAGGACACTGAAGCTTTCTTT.

J is TRBJ2-5 and V is TRBV7-9; 12 bases match TRBD1. Judging by the DNA end, TRBJ2-7 fits better; the J call may be wrong. Germline V lookup: CDR1 SEHNR, CDR2 FQNEAQ (reference sequence). The CDR3 is made up of 18 amino acids. CDR3 residues: CASSLGQGASGGVYEQYF. CDR3 in DNA: TGTGCCAGCAGCTTGGGACAGGGGGCGAGCGGGGGGGTCTACGAGCAGTACTTC.

The chain joins TRBV11-3 to TRBJ2-2; possible D gene TRBD2, 5 bases. This CDR3 is built from 14 residues. CDR1 and CDR2 from the germline V gene are SGHNT and YENEEA. Trimming took off 5 bases at V and 1 base at J, with 8 bases between the two ends. CDR3 protein: CASSPAGNTGELFF. CDR3 nucleotide sequence: TGTGCCAGCAGCCCGGCGGGGAACACCGGGGAGCTGTTTTTT.

This clone showed up just a few times. This chain connects TRBV19 to TRBJ1-3; 8 bases agree with TRBD1. The CDR3 runs to 14 residues. V was pared by 7 bases and J by 3 bases, with 5 bases of the junction left unmatched. In germline, CDR1 is LNHDA, CDR2 SQIVND (reference sequence). CDR3 DNA: TGTGCCAGTACCTACAGGGGGAATGGAAACACCATATATTTT. Translating it yields CASTYRGNGNTIYF.

The genes are TRBV28 and TRBJ1-2; D perhaps matches TRBD1 (6 bases). V lost 2 bases, J lost 7 bases, and 11 bases lay in between. This CDR3 comprises 13 residues. The germline CDR1 and CDR2 sequences are MDHEN and SYDVKM. The CDR3 DNA reads TGTGCCAGCAGTTTAAAACAGGGTGGTGGCTACACCTTC. As protein: CASSLKQGGGYTF.

This clone was detected only once. V usage is TRBV4-1 and J usage is TRBJ2-3; D gene unclear. The ends were cut back, 6 bases at V and 4 bases at J, with 11 bases in the middle. Germline V gives CDR1 MGHRA, CDR2 YSYEKL. The CDR3 has 13 amino acids. The CDR3 DNA sequence: TGCGCCAGCAGTCACGATCCGGCAGATACGCAGTATTTT. Amino acid sequence: CASSHDPADTQYF.

V is TRBV6-1 and J is TRBJ1-1; D gene uncertain. The CDR3 is 14 amino acids. Trimming pared 4 bases from V and 2 bases from J, leaving 11 bases between. CDR1 is MNHNS and CDR2 is SASEGT in the germline V gene. Here the CDR3 reads CASSVTQDNTEAFF. CDR3 nucleotide sequence: TGTGCCAGCAGTGTCACTCAGGATAACACTGAAGCTTTCTTT.

The sample holds one count of this clone. J is TRBJ2-7 and V is TRBV7-2, with 8 bases that match TRBD2. The germline gives CDR1 SGHTA, CDR2 FQGNSA. The CDR3 runs to 15 residues. After removal of 5 bases from V and 0 bases from J, the junction contained 6 bases not matched to a gene. The CDR3 region has the DNA TGTGCCAGCAGCCAATCAACTAGCGGCTCCTACGAGCAGTACTTC. It encodes CASSQSTSGSYEQYF. The complete variable domain, with remaining parts taken from reference TRBV7-2 and TRBJ2-7, reads GAGVSQSPSNKVTEKGKDVELRCDPISGHTALYWYRQSLGQGLEFLIYFQGNSAPDKSGLPSDRFSAERTGGSVSTLTIQRTQQEDSAVYLCASSQSTSGSYEQYFGPGTRLTVT.